This T cell receptor (beta chain) was identified during a study of blood T cell repertoires in COVID-19 (dated by TCRdb to the early 2020s). In terms of the full investigation: Collaborator samples came from the United States, Italy and Spain and covered acute and convalescent phases of COVID-19. The prospective study material was composed of cDNA or gDNA derived from T cells, B-cell-depleted T cells, or PBMCs. The dataset comprised deeply sampled blood TCRbeta repertoires from subjects exposed to, actively infected with, or recovered from COVID-19. The repertoires were made available in a free public database intended to serve as a resource for research on the immune response to SARS-CoV-2. The samples were drawn from the first 160 participants of the ongoing ImmuneRACE study and from over 950 subjects provided by 6 global collaborators. Sample metadata almost always included a de-identified subject ID, COVID-19 status, age in years and sex. Where available, HLA class I and class II types were taken from metadata supplied by the sample provider and were not determined by assay-based typing. Study-wide conclusions, independent of this receptor: How much clinical and demographic metadata was included differed by source and by participant, and the metadata was provided uncurated.

V is pared back by 1 base and J by 4 bases, with 8 bases lying between the germline termini. Sequences MNHEY (CDR1) and SVGEGT (CDR2) are obtained from the germline V gene. The CDR3 sequence holds 14 residues, the cysteine and phenylalanine included. The DNA shown is the 42-base CDR3, in frame from base 1. For this clone: The antigen it recognizes is unknown. Nothing much larger sits one base from this clone, and base qualities are not available.

TCRbeta CDR3 regions were amplified from genomic DNA using the immunoSEQ Assay, a bias-controlled multiplex PCR. In the paper's pipeline: The number of nucleated cells in each sample was estimated from the amplification of reference gene primers within the assay. To quantify the absolute abundance of each unique TCRbeta CDR3 rearrangement, sequence reads were collapsed and filtered. Productive Simpson clonality was computed per sample as the square root of Simpson's diversity index over productive rearrangements. The clones in this table, taken by TCRdb from immuneACCESS, are in-frame only. Not every clone is retained; where verified, under half of the shortfall comes from an unresolved V gene, and the cause of the rest is unknown. From that table come the V and J calls and clone size; the DNA was used to work out D and trimming. Across this sample there are 200,000 to 250,000 clones, with 82% seen only once. Under 3.5% of the sample rests with the top ten.

Participants in the prospective study were enrolled through a virtual design, were aged about 18 to 90 years, and lived in some 24 United States geographic areas. In the prospective study, participants were assigned to cohorts based on the clinical history participants reported in a screening survey and a study questionnaire. Recovered participants in ImmuneRACE Cohort 3 were defined by two consecutive negative NP/OP PCR tests, clearance by a healthcare professional, or resolution of symptoms. In the prospective study, whole blood, serum and a nasopharyngeal or oropharyngeal swab were collected from each participant by mobile phlebotomists. Over a 2-month period, participants in the prospective study had the option of providing additional blood draws and questionnaires. Blood samples from the prospective study were shipped frozen or at room temperature prior to DNA extraction.

The receptor was isolated from a woman in her sixties who had recovered from COVID-19. Sequenced material: PBMCs or T cells enriched from blood (not recorded which). In this chain, TRBV6-2 or TRBV6-3 is recombined with TRBJ1-5; TRBD1 is a weak D gene call, 5 bases matching. The CDR3 protein: CASSYLQGNQPQHF. The sequenced DNA is TGTGCCAGCAGTTACTTGCAGGGAAATCAGCCCCAGCATTTT.